These 16 T cell receptor beta chains were all obtained from the same sample, sequenced in a study of blood T cell repertoires in COVID-19. Sequencing was performed with immunoSEQ multiplex PCR; in TCRdb, only in-frame clones are kept and a portion is missing. The sample lists more than 200,000 clones, 85% to 90% occurring once. The sample consisted of PBMCs or T cells enriched from blood (not recorded which). The receptors shown here come from a woman aged 30 to 39 with acute COVID-19.

CDR3 sequence (DNA): TGTGCCAGCAGCTTAACGCAGGGGAATCAGCCCCAGCATTTT. It yields the protein CASSLTQGNQPQHF. The gene calls are TRBV11-2 and TRBJ1-5; TRBD1 might be the D (6 bases). V was shortened by 2 bases and J by 4 bases, with 9 bases between the two germline ends. There are 14 residues in the CDR3. Germline V gene sequence: CDR1 SGHAT, CDR2 FQNNGV.

This clone was observed a single time. Other DNA variants within this sample encode the same CDR3. The chain links TRBV6-5 to TRBJ1-1, with 8 bases fitting TRBD1. CDR1 is MNHEY, CDR2 SVGAGI, per germline. Trimming removed 0 bases from V and 4 bases from J; junction bases left unmatched: 1. This CDR3 comprises 14 residues. The CDR3 sequence is CASSYSDRGTEAFF. The CDR3 DNA sequence: TGTGCCAGCAGTTACTCAGACAGGGGCACTGAAGCTTTCTTT.

The chain recombines TRBV5-1 with TRBJ2-1, with TRBD2 matching over 15 bases. The CDR3 has 17 residues. V dropped 3 bases and J dropped 5; count of bases not matched to a gene: 6. Germline loops: CDR1 SGHRS, CDR2 YFSETQ. The CDR3 nucleotides read TGCGCCAGCAGCTCCGGGACTAGCGGGGGGTTTAACAATGAGCAGTTCTTC. Amino acids: CASSSGTSGGFNNEQFF.

The CDR3 loop reads CASSVARSGELFF. In DNA form, the CDR3 reads TGTGCCAGCAGCGTAGCTCGGAGCGGGGAGCTGTTTTTT. The chain couples TRBV9 to TRBJ2-2, with D unresolved. The germline V and J ends were trimmed by 0 bases and 7 bases, with 7 bases remaining between them. In germline, CDR1 is SGDLS, CDR2 YYNGEE. The CDR3 loop spans 13 amino acids.

This clone has just one count. V usage is TRBV6-4 and J usage is TRBJ1-6; 10 bases fit TRBD1. The CDR3 runs to 13 residues. CDR1 MRHNA and CDR2 SNTAGT come from the germline V gene. Trimming at V came to 4 bases and at J to 10 bases, leaving 1 base not matched to a gene. The CDR3 sequence: CASSVDRGSPLHF. CDR3 coding DNA: TGTGCCAGCAGTGTGGACAGGGGGTCACCCCTCCACTTT.

V usage is TRBV4-1 and J usage is TRBJ2-7, with TRBD1 identical over 11 bases. The CDR3 runs to 16 residues. Germline-derived CDR1 and CDR2 are MGHRA and YSYEKL. V was clipped by 2 bases and J by 4 bases; unmatched bases: 7. The CDR3 DNA reads TGCGCCAGCAGCCAAAACCCCGGGACAGGGGGTTACGAGCAGTACTTC. This encodes CASSQNPGTGGYEQYF.

The chain joins TRBV10-2 to TRBJ1-5; no firm D call. V shed 6 bases and J shed 2 bases, with 8 bases lying between them. Germline loops: CDR1 WSHSY, CDR2 SAAADI. The CDR3 length is 13 residues. The DNA of the CDR3 is TGCGCCAGCAGCAGCGGGGGCAATCAGCCCCAGCATTTT. It encodes CASSSGGNQPQHF.

The chain joins TRBV3-1 (or the pseudogene TRBV3-2) to TRBJ1-4; no reliable D call. This CDR3 has 15 amino acids. Germline V lookup: CDR1 LGHDT, CDR2 YNNKEL (reference sequence). V lost 0 bases to trimming and J lost 8 bases, with 13 bases between them. CDR3 in DNA: TGTGCCAGCAGCCAAGATATCGGGGTTACAGAAAAACTGTTTTTT. Its translation is CASSQDIGVTEKLFF.

The V call is TRBV6-5, the J call TRBJ2-1; TRBD1 matches 10 bases. V shed 5 bases and J 13 bases; nucleotides not matched to a gene: 5. The germline V gene encodes CDR1 MNHEY and CDR2 SVGAGI. This CDR3 comprises 12 residues. DNA for the CDR3: TGTGCCAGCAGTAACGACAGGGGGCGTCAGTTCTTC. This encodes CASSNDRGRQFF.

This chain links TRBV6-5 with TRBJ1-2; a weak D match, TRBD1 (5 bases). Germline values: CDR1 MNHEY, CDR2 SVGAGI. V shed 0 bases and J shed 8 bases, with 19 bases lying between them. The CDR3 spans 16 residues. The CDR3 DNA reads as TGTGCCAGCAGTTACTCTAGGCCTGGCGGCCAGGGCGGCTACACCTTC. This codes for CASSYSRPGGQGGYTF.

This sequence joins TRBV7-7 and TRBJ2-1; D might be TRBD1 (5 bases). V was shortened by 1 base and J by 5 bases, with 9 bases between the two germline ends. The V gene's germline CDR1 is SSHAT and CDR2 FNYEAQ (reference sequence). The CDR3 runs to 14 residues. The CDR3 loop is CASSLEAGHNEQFF. CDR3 sequence (DNA): TGTGCCAGCAGCTTAGAAGCAGGGCACAATGAGCAGTTCTTC.

CDR3 protein: CASKGQLNTEAFF. As DNA, the CDR3 is TGTGCCAGCAAGGGACAGCTGAACACTGAAGCTTTCTTT. V gene TRBV5-5 combines with J gene TRBJ1-1; TRBD1 matches at 7 bases. Per germline, CDR1 SGHKS and CDR2 YYEKEE (reference sequence). The CDR3 is made up of 13 amino acids. The junction had 2 bases not matched to a gene; V was cut back by 6 bases and J by 0 bases.

The chain links TRBV10-3 to TRBJ2-1, with 9 bases identical to TRBD2. The CDR3 consists of 18 residues. Unmatched junction bases numbered 10, after V lost 2 bases and J lost 2 bases. Germline assignment: CDR1 ENHRY and CDR2 SYGVKD. CDR3 sequence (DNA): TGTGCCATCAGTGAGGGGGCGCTAGCGGGGTTTCCCTACAATGAGCAGTTCTTC. It codes for CAISEGALAGFPYNEQFF.

The V call is TRBV7-2, the J call TRBJ2-7; possibly TRBD2 for D (5 bases). V dropped 5 bases and J dropped 2 bases, with 13 bases sitting between them. This CDR3 is built from 14 residues. Germline V CDR1 and CDR2: SGHTA, FQGNSA. The CDR3 loop is CASSTRLPPYEQYF. The CDR3 nucleotides read TGTGCCAGCAGCACCCGACTACCCCCCTACGAGCAGTACTTC.

This clone was detected only once. V gene TRBV4-1 combines with J gene TRBJ1-5; 7 bases line up with TRBD1. CDR1 is MGHRA and CDR2 is YSYEKL in the germline V gene. The CDR3 is 16 residues long. Losses at the gene ends were 1 base for V and 2 bases for J; bases not matched to a gene: 5. Written as DNA, the CDR3 is TGCGCCAGCAGCCAAGGGACAGGCCTGGGCAATCAGCCCCAGCATTTT. Encoded protein: CASSQGTGLGNQPQHF.

CDR3 DNA: TGTGCCAGCAGTTTCGGGACTAGCGGGGGGGCCGGAGATACGCAGTATTTT. This gives the protein CASSFGTSGGAGDTQYF. This chain joins TRBV27 and TRBJ2-3; 16 bases agree with TRBD2. The CDR3 extends over 17 amino acids. V was pared by 3 bases and J by 5 bases, with 5 bases of the junction left unmatched. Looked up from germline, CDR1 is MNHEY and CDR2 is SMNVEV (reference sequence).